Each of the 32 T cell receptor beta chains below was sequenced from the same sample in a study of prognosis after radiotherapy for stage I lung cancer. Multiplex PCR, run in two rounds, amplified TCR beta CDR3 from genomic DNA. The first PCR round targeted every TRBV and TRBJ gene with specific primers. TCRdb processed the multiplex PCR reads anew with MiXCR; each CDR3 protein has one entry. The profile covers approximately 14,000 distinct CDR3 sequences, with 50% appearing a single time and roughly 40% taken by the ten largest. This specimen consisted of PBMCs, obtained before or after stereotactic body radiation therapy (not recorded which). The source of these receptors is a donor aged 50 or older with non-small cell lung cancer.

In this sample, this clonotype turned up many times. As DNA, the CDR3 is TGTGCCACCAGTGAAGGAAGGACTAGCGGTAGCACAGATACGCAGTATTTT. It encodes CATSEGRTSGSTDTQYF. The J gene is TRBJ2-3, the V gene TRBV24-1; 10 nucleotides agree with TRBD2. Germline V gene data show CDR1 as KGHDR and CDR2 as SFDVKD. Germline trimming cut 4 bases from V and 0 bases from J; bases unmatched to any gene: 6. This CDR3 is 17 amino acids long.

This clonotype was counted a few times. Since a much larger clone is just one base distant, this may be a read error. The chain joins TRBV2 to TRBJ2-5; D is unclear. V shed 2 bases and J shed 2 bases, with 6 bases lying between them. Per the germline V gene, CDR1 is SNHLY and CDR2 is FYNNEI. The CDR3 is 13 residues long. This chain's CDR3 is CASSELSQETQYF. The CDR3 DNA sequence: TGTGCCAGCAGTGAACTATCGCAAGAGACCCAGTACTTC.

This clonotype was observed many times. This rearrangement joins TRBV2 to TRBJ2-3; perhaps D is TRBD1 or TRBD2 (6 bases each). V shed 6 bases and J shed 6 bases, with 16 bases lying between them. CDR3 length equals 14 residues. The germline gives CDR1 SNHLY, CDR2 FYNNEI. CDR3 in DNA: TGTGCCAGCAGCGGCGGGACCAGGGGTGATACGCAGTATTTT. As protein: CASSGGTRGDTQYF.

This clonotype was seen repeatedly, ten times or more. CDR3 sequence reads: CASSCPCDTGELFF. DNA for the CDR3: TGTGCCAGCAGTTGCCCATGCGACACCGGGGAGCTGTTTTTT. The rearrangement uses TRBV6-9 and TRBJ2-2; D call uncertain. Trimming took off 4 bases at V and 3 bases at J, with 9 bases between the two ends. The CDR3 totals 14 residues. Germline CDR1 and CDR2: MNHGY and SVAAGI.

This clonotype was counted ten times or more. J is TRBJ1-1 and V is TRBV19; weak D call: TRBD1 (5 bases). The CDR3 extends over 17 amino acids. Trimming shortened V by 5 bases and J by 5 bases, and 24 bases separated the two germline ends. Germline lookup yields CDR1 LNHDA and CDR2 SQIVND (reference sequence). The CDR3 nucleotides are TGTGCCAGTAGTTTGGCAGGGACGGCCACCGGAAAGACTGAAGCTTTCTTT. This encodes CASSLAGTATGKTEAFF.

By sample fraction, this clonotype is medium-sized (0.01 to 0.1%). This sequence joins TRBV12-3 or TRBV12-4 and TRBJ2-7, with TRBD1 matching 9 bases. The CDR3 is made up of 15 amino acids. J was trimmed by 2 bases and V by 4 bases; bases with no gene match: 6. The DNA for the CDR3 is TGTGCCAGCAGTTCTGGGACAGGGCGCCCCTACGAGCAGTACTTC. This codes for CASSSGTGRPYEQYF.

Concerning this clonotype: At one of its ends the junction is not consistent with the germline gene, which may arise from a read error. This chain uses TRBV12-3 or TRBV12-4 with TRBJ1-2; D is undetermined. This CDR3 has 15 residues. DNA of the CDR3: TGTGCCAGCAGCCCCAGGAGGTCAGCTAACTACGGCTACACCTTC. Translating it yields CASSPRRSANYGYTF.

This clonotype was detected only once. The V call is TRBV20-1, the J call TRBJ2-3; D is unresolved. Between the trimmed V and J ends, which lost 0 bases and 4 bases, there was a span of 14 bases. The CDR3 runs 15 residues. CDR1 DFQATT and CDR2 SNEGSKA come from the germline V gene (reference sequence). CDR3 protein: CSARDPRVQADTQYF. The CDR3 DNA is TGCAGTGCTAGAGATCCCAGAGTTCAGGCAGATACGCAGTATTTT.

This clonotype occurred many times. CDR3 in DNA: TGCAGTGCTAGTGGGACAGGGGTCTATAATTCACCCCTCCACTTT. As protein: CSASGTGVYNSPLHF. The V call is TRBV20-1, the J call TRBJ1-6; TRBD1 aligns across 10 bases. This CDR3 contains 15 residues. Trimming removed 3 bases from V and 3 bases from J; junction bases left unmatched: 2. The V gene's germline CDR1 is DFQATT and CDR2 SNEGSKA (reference sequence).

By share of the sample, this clonotype is medium-sized. This rearrangement joins TRBV5-1 to TRBJ2-2, with D perhaps being TRBD1 or TRBD2 (7 bases each). V shed 3 bases and J shed 7 bases, with 19 bases lying between them. Per the germline V gene, CDR1 is SGHRS and CDR2 is YFSETQ. The CDR3 loop spans 16 amino acids. The CDR3 region is CASSSLGGGLDGELFF. CDR3 nucleotides: TGCGCCAGCAGCTCTCTGGGAGGGGGCCTGGACGGGGAGCTGTTTTTT.

This clonotype is classed as medium-sized. The rearrangement uses TRBV6-5 and TRBJ2-7, with 9 bases matching TRBD1. This CDR3 has 16 amino acids. The V gene end was trimmed by 2 bases and the J gene end by 4 bases; junction bases not matched to a gene: 9. Germline V gene lookup returns CDR1 MNHEY and CDR2 SVGAGI. DNA of the CDR3: TGTGCCAGCAGTTACACCGGGACAGGGAGTTCTTACGAGCAGTACTTC. Translating gives CASSYTGTGSSYEQYF.

For this clonotype: A far larger clone is off by one base, so a read error is likely. The V call is TRBV7-2, the J call TRBJ1-2; D ambiguous. CDR1 is SGHTA, CDR2 FQGNSA, per germline. Trimming cost V 2 bases and J 5 bases, with 9 bases left between them. This CDR3 spans 13 amino acids. Written as DNA, the CDR3 is TGTGCCAGCAGCTTACAGGAAAAATATGGCTACACCTTC. This sequence encodes CASSLQEKYGYTF.

This clonotype was picked up many times. A much larger clone is a single base away; this may be a read error. This rearrangement joins TRBV2 to TRBJ1-1; D is undetermined. CDR1 and CDR2 from the germline V gene are SNHLY and FYNNEI. The CDR3 is 12 amino acids. CDR3 sequence: CASSGWQPEASF. The CDR3 bases are TGTGCCAGCAGTGGGTGGCAACCCGAAGCTTCCTTT. The variable domain in full, with the rest retrieved from reference TRBV2 and TRBJ1-1, is EPEVTQTPSHQVTQMGQEVILRCVPISNHLYFYWYRQILGQKVEFLVSFYNNEISEKSEIFDDQFSVERPDGSNFTLKIRSTKLEDSAMYFCASSGWQPEASFGQGTRLTVV.

The chain is built from TRBV14 and TRBJ2-2; D ambiguous. The germline V gene encodes CDR1 SGHDN and CDR2 FVKESK. The CDR3 totals 15 residues. The V gene lost 0 bases and the J gene lost 2 bases, with 7 bases spanning the gap. The CDR3 loop is CASSQELGNTGELFF. In nucleotides, the CDR3 is TGTGCCAGCAGCCAAGAGCTAGGAAACACCGGGGAGCTGTTTTTT. Drawing the rest from reference TRBV14 and TRBJ2-2, the complete variable domain is EAGVTQFPSHSVIEKGQTVTLRCDPISGHDNLYWYRRVMGKEIKFLLHFVKESKQDESGMPNNRFLAERTGGTYSTLKVQPAELEDSGVYFCASSQELGNTGELFFGEGSRLTVL.

The rearrangement joins TRBV11-3 to TRBJ2-3; TRBD2 agrees at 11 bases. Germline CDR1 reads SGHNT; CDR2 reads YENEEA. This CDR3 is 17 amino acids long. V lost 3 bases to trimming and J lost 3 bases; unmatched junction nucleotides: 8. CDR3 loop: CASSFVRLAGWTDTQYF. The CDR3 region has the DNA TGTGCCAGCAGCTTTGTCCGACTAGCGGGATGGACAGATACGCAGTATTTT.

The V and J genes are TRBV28 and TRBJ2-3; no firm D call. This CDR3 spans 12 amino acids. Trimming shortened V by 7 bases and J by 4 bases, and 9 bases separated the two germline ends. In germline, CDR1 is MDHEN, CDR2 SYDVKM. The CDR3 reads CASTRRADTQYF. The CDR3 DNA reads as TGTGCCAGCACCAGACGAGCAGATACGCAGTATTTT.

By share, this clonotype counts as medium-sized. V is TRBV20-1 and J is TRBJ1-5; perhaps TRBD1 as D (6 bases). Trimming shortened V by 3 bases and J by 6 bases, and 15 bases separated the two germline ends. The CDR3 is 14 residues long. Per germline, CDR1 DFQATT and CDR2 SNEGSKA (reference sequence). This CDR3 is CSASVGTPFQPQHF. The CDR3 region has the DNA TGCAGTGCTAGTGTCGGGACACCCTTTCAGCCCCAGCATTTT.

V is TRBV7-8 and J is TRBJ1-1; D not certain. This CDR3 spans 15 amino acids. From germline, CDR1 is SGHVS and CDR2 FQNEAQ. V lost 5 bases and J 3 bases, leaving 16 bases between the germline ends. CDR3: CASSPMSRSYTEAFF. The CDR3, as DNA: TGTGCCAGCAGCCCAATGTCACGGTCTTACACTGAAGCTTTCTTT.

This clonotype was seen at least ten times. The chain carries TRBV5-1 and TRBJ2-1; D gene unclear. The CDR3 consists of 13 residues. V gave up 0 bases and J gave up 7 bases, with 8 bases separating them. Germline CDR1 SGHRS, CDR2 YFSETQ. This CDR3 is CASSLAPTNEQFF. Here the CDR3 DNA reads TGCGCCAGCAGCTTGGCCCCCACGAATGAGCAGTTCTTC. The full variable domain, its missing parts supplied by reference TRBV5-1 and TRBJ2-1, is KAGVTQTPRYLIKTRGQQVTLSCSPISGHRSVSWYQQTPGQGLQFLFEYFSETQRNKGNFPGRFSGRQFSNSRSEMNVSTLELGDSALYLCASSLAPTNEQFFGPGTRLTVL.

This clonotype appeared many times. The chain recombines TRBV5-1 with TRBJ1-5; 8 bases are shared with TRBD1. V trimming: 4 bases; J trimming: 5 bases; junction bases outside the gene matches: 8. This CDR3 spans 15 amino acids. Per the germline V gene, CDR1 is SGHRS and CDR2 is YFSETQ. This CDR3 reads CASSLMTGEDQPQHF. In DNA, the CDR3 is TGCGCCAGCAGCCTTATGACAGGGGAGGATCAGCCCCAGCATTTT.

This clonotype has more than one count but fewer than ten. This chain links TRBV18 with TRBJ2-1, with D uncertain. The CDR3 has 16 residues. Germline CDR1 reads KGHSH; CDR2 reads LQKENI. Trimming took off 0 bases at V and 4 bases at J, with 13 bases between the two ends. DNA of the CDR3: TGTGCCAGCTCACCACCGCGACAAGGGTGGTACAATGAGCAGTTCTTC. Protein sequence: CASSPPRQGWYNEQFF.

This clonotype was seen ten or more times. The chain has TRBV20-1 and TRBJ1-1; D is possibly TRBD1 (5 bases). Germline CDR1 reads DFQATT; CDR2 reads SNEGSKA (reference sequence). V gave up 5 bases and J gave up 5 bases, with 18 bases separating them. The CDR3 contains 14 residues. The CDR3 sequence: CSAQRWGMGTEAFF. The CDR3 coding sequence is TGCAGTGCTCAAAGGTGGGGGATGGGGACTGAAGCTTTCTTT.

Concerning this clonotype: A single base separates this from a much larger clone, so it may be a read error. The CDR3 here is CASRLASRRGAGELFF. CDR3 nucleotides: TGTGCCAGCAGACTCGCTAGCCGGAGGGGGGCCGGGGAGCTGTTTTTT. V is TRBV6-2 or TRBV6-3 and J is TRBJ2-2, with D tentatively TRBD1 or TRBD2 (6 bases each). The germline V and J ends were trimmed by 6 bases and 6 bases, with 20 bases remaining between them. Germline V lookup: CDR1 MNHEY, CDR2 SVGEGT. This CDR3 is 16 amino acids long.

By share, this clonotype ranks as medium-sized (0.01 to 0.1%). This chain's CDR3 is CASRYTGKKATDTQYF. The CDR3 DNA reads as TGTGCCAGCAGATACACAGGCAAAAAGGCCACAGATACGCAGTATTTT. The chain is built from TRBV11-2 and TRBJ2-3; tentatively, D is TRBD1 (5 bases). The CDR3 totals 16 residues. Germline assignment: CDR1 SGHAT and CDR2 FQNNGV. Between the trimmed V and J ends, which lost 6 bases and 2 bases, there was a span of 18 bases.

The chain employs TRBV6-5 and TRBJ1-2, with D unresolved. This CDR3 spans 15 amino acids. Trimming removed 2 bases from V and 4 bases from J, with 14 bases in between. Germline-derived CDR1 and CDR2 are MNHEY and SVGAGI. DNA for the CDR3: TGTGCCAGCAGTTACCGGAATACGGAATTCTATGGCTACACCTTC. This translates into CASSYRNTEFYGYTF.

This clonotype was counted many times. The chain couples TRBV4-2 to TRBJ1-5; tentative D call: TRBD1 (6 bases). The CDR3 is 15 residues long. Trimming stripped 1 base from V and 7 bases from J, with 14 bases between. Germline loops: CDR1 LGHNA, CDR2 YNFKEQ. The CDR3 sequence: CASSQVHRAGQPQHF. The CDR3 DNA follows: TGTGCCAGCAGCCAAGTGCACAGGGCCGGCCAGCCCCAGCATTTT.

Regarding this clonotype: A read error may account for a junction end that differs from germline. The chain uses TRBV6-2 or TRBV6-3 and TRBJ2-3; D not certain. Germline assignment: CDR1 MNHEY and CDR2 SVGEGT. This CDR3 spans 15 amino acids. CDR3 loop: CASSEGGRALDTRYF. The CDR3 DNA is TGTGCCAGCAGTGAAGGCGGTAGGGCTCTAGATACGCGGTATTTT.

This clonotype was picked up many times. The gene calls are TRBV19 and TRBJ2-3; D not resolved. V was clipped by 1 base and J by 0 bases, with 5 bases between them. Looked up from germline, CDR1 is LNHDA and CDR2 is SQIVND (reference sequence). The CDR3 spans 14 residues. The CDR3 is CASSIVSSTDTQYF. The CDR3 bases are TGTGCCAGTAGTATAGTCTCAAGCACAGATACGCAGTATTTT.

J is TRBJ2-2 and V is TRBV2; D perhaps matches TRBD1 (6 bases). Trimming removed 8 bases from V and 11 bases from J, with 15 bases in between. The CDR3 covers 12 residues. In germline, CDR1 is SNHLY, CDR2 FYNNEI. The CDR3 here is CASGSGGGELFF. In DNA form, the CDR3 reads TGTGCCAGCGGGAGTGGGGGCGGTGAGCTGTTTTTT.

The rearrangement joins TRBV11-3 to TRBJ2-1, with 14 nucleotides matching TRBD2. The CDR3 has 18 amino acids. Losses at the gene ends were 5 bases for V and 8 bases for J; bases not matched to a gene: 14. Germline values: CDR1 SGHNT, CDR2 YENEEA. This CDR3 reads CASSPRGTSGSHWDEQFF. The CDR3 DNA reads TGTGCCAGCAGCCCGAGGGGGACTAGCGGGAGCCATTGGGATGAGCAGTTCTTC. The variable domain in full, with the rest retrieved from reference TRBV11-3 and TRBJ2-1, is EAGVVQSPRYKIIEKKQPVAFWCNPISGHNTLYWYLQNLGQGPELLIRYENEEAVDDSQLPKDRFSAERLKGVDSTLKIQPAELGDSAVYLCASSPRGTSGSHWDEQFFGPGTRLTVL.

This clonotype was recorded only once. The chain employs TRBV24-1 and TRBJ1-2; 10 bases align to TRBD1. The junction had 1 base not matched to a gene; V was cut back by 9 bases and J by 4 bases. The germline gives CDR1 KGHDR, CDR2 SFDVKD. CDR3 size: 12 residues. The CDR3 protein is CATWTGGYGYTF. The CDR3, as DNA: TGTGCCACCTGGACAGGGGGCTATGGCTACACCTTC.

The sample holds many counts of this clonotype. The chain employs TRBV2 and TRBJ2-3; possible D gene TRBD2, 5 bases. V lost 2 bases and J lost 1, with 7 bases in between. Germline assignment: CDR1 SNHLY and CDR2 FYNNEI. This CDR3 is 14 amino acids long. The CDR3 DNA sequence: TGTGCCAGCAGTGAATCGAGGGGCACAGATACGCAGTATTTT. Amino acids: CASSESRGTDTQYF.